The 25 T cell receptor beta chains given below trace back to one sample, sequenced in a study of T cell repertoires in cytomegalovirus infection (dated by TCRdb to 2018 to 2020). Data came from an Illumina HiSeq 1500. The public sequencing data were trimmed at Q25 with fastp and processed into clonotypes with MiXCR by TCRdb, which kept only in-frame beta chains. For every CDR3 protein sequence, its rows merge into one entry that carries the most common genes and DNA. The sample yields about 360,000 distinct CDR3 sequences; 15% to 20% were counted once. The leading ten clones occupy approximately 10% of the sample. The specimen sequenced was PBMCs. The source is a human donor in good health (CMV status not recorded). Some clones in this sample may be carry-over from other donors' samples.

The chain recombines TRBV7-9 with TRBJ2-7, with TRBD2 as a possible D gene (5 bases). The germline CDR1 and CDR2 sequences are SEHNR and FQNEAQ (reference sequence). V lost 4 bases and J lost 7, with 14 bases in between. The CDR3 runs 13 residues. The CDR3 nucleotides read TGTGCCAGCAGCTCCTCGGGGTTTGGGGAGCAGTACTTC. As protein: CASSSSGFGEQYF.

This chain links TRBV20-1 with TRBJ1-2; D may be TRBD1 (5 bases). Germline V gene data show CDR1 as DFQATT and CDR2 as SNEGSKA (reference sequence). Trimming took 3 bases from V and 7 from J, leaving 21 bases between them. CDR3 size: 15 residues. The CDR3 DNA is TGCAGTGCTAGGGGCAGGGAAGATATTCTAGGTGGCTACACCTTC. Translation: CSARGREDILGGYTF.

The gene calls are TRBV20-1 and TRBJ1-2, with 8 positions matching TRBD1. Trimming at V came to 4 bases and at J to 1 base, leaving 5 bases not matched to a gene. This CDR3 contains 14 residues. Germline CDR1 reads DFQATT; CDR2 reads SNEGSKA (reference sequence). In nucleotides, the CDR3 is TGCAGTGCTAACCGGGACAGGCTTAACTATGGCTACACCTTC. Translated, it gives CSANRDRLNYGYTF.

The V and J genes are TRBV27 and TRBJ2-3; no firm D call. Deletions cut 6 bases from V and 2 bases from J, with 15 bases between. The germline V gene encodes CDR1 MNHEY and CDR2 SMNVEV (reference sequence). The CDR3 spans 15 residues. CDR3 amino acids: CASRTLVGITDTQYF. CDR3 nucleotide sequence: TGTGCCAGCAGGACGCTGGTAGGGATCACAGATACGCAGTATTTT.

This chain joins TRBV7-2 and TRBJ2-3, with 9 bases matching TRBD2. CDR3 size: 14 residues. Trimming at V came to 1 base and at J to 5 bases, leaving 1 base not matched to a gene. CDR1 is SGHTA, CDR2 FQGNSA, per germline. CDR3 amino acids: CASSLGGRVDTQYF. Written as DNA, the CDR3 is TGTGCCAGCAGCTTAGGCGGGAGGGTAGATACGCAGTATTTT.

This clonotype was seen more than once but under ten times. The chain combines TRBV7-6 with TRBJ2-1; D remains unclear. The CDR3 spans 14 residues. V was pared by 7 bases and J by 6 bases, with 16 bases between. CDR1 is SGHVS, CDR2 FNYEAQ, per germline. CDR3 sequence (DNA): TGTGCCAGCACCCACCCGGCCACCCGCAATGAGCAGTTCTTC. Residues: CASTHPATRNEQFF.

This clonotype was detected a few times. This chain joins TRBV12-5 and TRBJ2-1; tentative D call: TRBD1 (6 bases). Trimming cost V 8 bases and J 10 bases, with 12 bases left between them. This CDR3 contains 11 residues. CDR1 is LGHNT and CDR2 is FRNRAP in the germline V gene. CDR3 region: CASTGWQEQFF. CDR3 sequence (DNA): TGTGCTAGTACAGGGTGGCAGGAGCAGTTCTTC.

The CDR3 region has the DNA TGTGCCAGCAGTTTACCAAGGGGGCACAATCAGCCCCAGCATTTT. Translated, it gives CASSLPRGHNQPQHF. J is TRBJ1-5 and V is TRBV28; 7 bases are shared with TRBD1. With 2 bases clipped from V and 3 bases from J, the junction kept 4 bases outside the gene matches. Germline V lookup: CDR1 MDHEN, CDR2 SYDVKM. The CDR3 spans 15 residues.

Of note for this clonotype: One base away lies a much larger clone, so this may be a sequencing read error. The rearrangement joins TRBV12-3 or TRBV12-4 to TRBJ2-5, with 9 bases identical to TRBD1. The length of the CDR3 is 15 residues. V trimming: 8 bases; J trimming: 4 bases; junction bases outside the gene matches: 11. CDR3 sequence: CASGRRGQGPETQYF. The CDR3 coding sequence is TGTGCCAGCGGCCGGAGGGGACAGGGCCCAGAGACCCAGTACTTC.

This clonotype was counted ten times or more. The V and J genes are TRBV7-2 and TRBJ2-1, with 14 bases matching TRBD2. The CDR3 consists of 18 residues. Germline loops: CDR1 SGHTA, CDR2 FQGNSA. The trim removed 5 bases at V and 9 bases at J, leaving 15 bases unmatched. The CDR3 protein is CASSASTSGGAFTGEQFF. CDR3 in DNA: TGTGCCAGCAGCGCGTCGACTAGCGGGGGGGCCTTTACCGGTGAGCAGTTCTTC.

This chain links TRBV20-1 with TRBJ2-7; either TRBD1 or TRBD2 may fit D (5 bases each). Germline lookup yields CDR1 DFQATT and CDR2 SNEGSKA (reference sequence). The V and J ends lost 5 bases and 2 bases respectively, with 13 bases between them. The CDR3 has 13 amino acids. This CDR3 is CSAGADLPYEQYF. The CDR3 nucleotides read TGCAGTGCTGGGGCGGACTTGCCCTACGAGCAGTACTTC.

The chain uses TRBV12-5 and TRBJ2-5, with TRBD2 identical over 7 bases. From germline, CDR1 is LGHNT and CDR2 FRNRAP. The CDR3 covers 16 residues. V lost 0 bases to trimming and J lost 5 bases; unmatched junction nucleotides: 9. CDR3 residues: CASGLVRWEGQETQYF. Here the CDR3 DNA reads TGTGCTAGTGGTTTGGTACGGTGGGAGGGCCAGGAGACCCAGTACTTC.

The chain uses TRBV11-2 and TRBJ2-5; D remains ambiguous. Germline V gives CDR1 SGHAT, CDR2 FQNNGV. The CDR3 consists of 15 residues. V was cut by 5 bases and J by 5 bases, with 18 bases left in between. The CDR3 is CASSLYRGASETQYF. For the CDR3, the DNA is TGTGCCAGCAGCCTTTATAGAGGTGCCTCGGAGACCCAGTACTTC. Combining the CDR3 with reference TRBV11-2 and TRBJ2-5 gives the whole variable domain EAGVAQSPRYKIIEKRQSVAFWCNPISGHATLYWYQQILGQGPKLLIQFQNNGVVDDSQLPKDRFSAERLKGVDSTLKIQPAKLEDSAVYLCASSLYRGASETQYFGPGTRLLVL.

This clonotype was seen ten or more times. In DNA form, the CDR3 reads TGTGCCAGCAGCTTGACGGGGTCAGGTGTAGCTTTCTTT. It encodes CASSLTGSGVAFF. The rearrangement joins TRBV7-8 to TRBJ1-1, with D uncertain. Germline values: CDR1 SGHVS, CDR2 FQNEAQ. The length of the CDR3 is 13 residues. V was trimmed by 3 bases and J by 10 bases, leaving 15 bases between them.

This chain joins TRBV20-1 and TRBJ2-5, with TRBD2 matching over 10 bases. This CDR3 is built from 15 residues. With 5 bases clipped from V and 2 bases from J, the junction kept 8 bases outside the gene matches. Germline values: CDR1 DFQATT, CDR2 SNEGSKA (reference sequence). Here the CDR3 DNA reads TGCAGTGCTGACCTTAGGACTAGCGGTCAAGAGACCCAGTACTTC. Its protein product is CSADLRTSGQETQYF.

This chain uses TRBV20-1 with TRBJ2-5, with D perhaps TRBD2 (6 bases). CDR1 and CDR2 (germline): DFQATT, SNEGSKA (reference sequence). CDR3 length: 13 residues. V shed 6 bases and J shed 5 bases, with 16 bases lying between them. The DNA for the CDR3 is TGCAGTGCGCAACGCGGGACTCGGGAGACCCAGTACTTC. Its protein product is CSAQRGTRETQYF.

The table lists this clonotype with a few counts. The V call is TRBV6-2 or TRBV6-3, the J call TRBJ1-4; D unclear. Per germline, CDR1 MNHEY and CDR2 SVGEGT. This CDR3 contains 12 residues. V dropped 2 bases and J dropped 8 bases, with 6 bases sitting between them. The CDR3 protein is CASSYPGEKLFF. The CDR3 nucleotides are TGTGCCAGCAGTTACCCGGGCGAAAAACTGTTTTTT.

The chain combines TRBV5-5 with TRBJ1-2; D gene unclear. The germline V gene has CDR1 SGHKS and CDR2 YYEKEE (reference sequence). The CDR3 runs to 13 residues. The V end was cut by 7 bases, the J end by 3 bases, with 13 bases between. The CDR3 loop reads CASGERIYYGYTF. The CDR3 nucleotides are TGTGCCAGCGGAGAAAGGATCTACTATGGCTACACCTTC.

The V gene is TRBV5-1, the J gene TRBJ1-1; TRBD1 is a possible D gene (6 bases). CDR1 and CDR2 (germline): SGHRS, YFSETQ. The CDR3 is 16 amino acids. Trimming cost V 0 bases and J 3 bases, with 15 bases left between them. The CDR3: CASSLGPRGGDTEAFF. The CDR3 DNA is TGCGCCAGCAGCTTGGGACCAAGAGGGGGGGACACTGAAGCTTTCTTT.

The table lists this clonotype with many counts. The genes are TRBV7-8 and TRBJ2-1; perhaps TRBD2 as D (6 bases). This CDR3 is 15 amino acids long. V was trimmed by 1 base and J by 4 bases, leaving 11 bases between them. Germline V gene lookup returns CDR1 SGHVS and CDR2 FQNEAQ. CDR3 residues: CASSLELAEYNEQFF. CDR3 coding DNA: TGTGCCAGCAGCTTAGAACTAGCAGAGTACAATGAGCAGTTCTTC.

This clonotype was seen repeatedly, ten times or more. This chain joins TRBV7-2 and TRBJ1-6; D gene ambiguous. V gave up 2 bases and J gave up 9 bases, with 8 bases separating them. Germline-derived CDR1 and CDR2 are SGHTA and FQGNSA. This CDR3 has 13 residues. CDR3 amino acids: CASSLNLGSPLHF. As DNA, the CDR3 is TGTGCCAGCAGCTTAAACTTGGGTTCACCCCTCCACTTT.

The rearrangement links TRBV12-3 or TRBV12-4 to TRBJ2-2; no clear D. The CDR3 runs 12 residues. Between the trimmed V and J ends, which lost 7 bases and 10 bases, there was a span of 13 bases. The CDR3 here is CASNLDPLELFF. CDR3 in DNA: TGTGCCAGCAACCTAGACCCCTTGGAGCTGTTTTTT.

This rearrangement joins TRBV4-1 to TRBJ1-2, with no clear D. The germline gives CDR1 MGHRA, CDR2 YSYEKL. This CDR3 has 13 residues. Trimming removed 0 bases at V and 4 bases at J, with 6 bases between. CDR3: CASSQEGGYGYTF. For the CDR3, the DNA is TGCGCCAGCAGCCAAGAAGGAGGCTATGGCTACACCTTC.

This chain connects TRBV12-3 or TRBV12-4 to TRBJ1-4; 8 nucleotides align to TRBD1. V trimming: 5 bases; J trimming: 7 bases; junction bases outside the gene matches: 6. CDR3 size: 14 residues. The DNA of the CDR3 is TGTGCCAGCAGTCCTAGGACAGGGATTGAAAAACTGTTTTTT. It specifies CASSPRTGIEKLFF.

The V call is TRBV28, the J call TRBJ2-3; 9 nucleotides agree with TRBD1. V shed 8 bases and J 1 base; nucleotides not matched to a gene: 7. The CDR3 spans 15 residues. The germline CDR1 and CDR2 sequences are MDHEN and SYDVKM. Here the CDR3 DNA reads TGTGCCAGCCAAGAAAGGGACAGGGGCACAGATACGCAGTATTTT. Its translation: CASQERDRGTDTQYF.